One sample yielded the 23 T cell receptor beta chains listed below, sequenced in a study of blood T cell repertoires in COVID-19. Sequencing was performed with immunoSEQ multiplex PCR; in TCRdb, only in-frame clones are kept and a portion is missing. This sample has approximately 50,000 clones, with roughly 89% found just once. Specimen: peripheral blood. These receptors came from a man over 45 with acute or convalescent COVID-19.

This rearrangement joins TRBV18 to TRBJ2-3; 8 nucleotides line up with TRBD2. Trimming cost V 3 bases and J 1 base; bases outside gene matches: 6. This CDR3 is built from 16 residues. Germline V gene sequence: CDR1 KGHSH, CDR2 LQKENI. CDR3 coding DNA: TGTGCCAGCTCACCCCGGGGTAGCGGGGGCACAGATACGCAGTATTTT. This encodes CASSPRGSGGTDTQYF. The whole variable domain, remainder taken from reference TRBV18 and TRBJ2-3, is NAGVMQNPRHLVRRRGQEARLRCSPMKGHSHVYWYRQLPEEGLKFMVYLQKENIIDESGMPKERFSAEFPKEGPSILRIQQVVRGDSAAYFCASSPRGSGGTDTQYFGPGTRLTVL.

This sequence joins TRBV19 and TRBJ2-7, with TRBD1 matching 9 bases. V dropped 1 base and J dropped 4; count of bases not matched to a gene: 2. The germline CDR1 and CDR2 sequences are LNHDA and SQIVND (reference sequence). The CDR3 is 14 amino acids. In DNA, the CDR3 is TGTGCCAGTAGTATAGCCGGGACAGGGTACGAGCAGTACTTC. This translates into CASSIAGTGYEQYF.

This chain links TRBV14 with TRBJ2-6, with D perhaps TRBD1 (6 bases). Trimming stripped 0 bases from V and 0 bases from J, with 15 bases between. CDR3 size: 19 residues. Germline CDR1 reads SGHDN; CDR2 reads FVKESK. Here the CDR3 DNA reads TGTGCCAGCAGCCAAGATTGGAGAGACAGGCGCTCTGGGGCCAACGTCCTGACTTTC. Translated, it gives CASSQDWRDRRSGANVLTF.

The V and J genes are TRBV14 and TRBJ2-7, with unresolved D. Germline V gives CDR1 SGHDN, CDR2 FVKESK. Trimming took 2 bases from V and 5 from J, leaving 7 bases between them. The CDR3 covers 12 residues. CDR3 protein: CASSQLTDEQYF. Here the CDR3 DNA reads TGTGCCAGCAGCCAACTAACGGACGAGCAGTACTTC.

V gene TRBV29-1 combines with J gene TRBJ2-3; D is unresolved. Germline-derived CDR1 and CDR2 are SQVTM and ANQGSEA. The CDR3 extends over 12 amino acids. The V end was cut by 3 bases, the J end by 2 bases, with 6 bases between. CDR3 sequence: CSVEPNTDTQYF. The CDR3 DNA is TGCAGCGTTGAGCCTAACACAGATACGCAGTATTTT.

The rearrangement links TRBV27 to TRBJ2-1, with 11 bases matching TRBD2. The J segment lost 9 bases and the V segment lost 2 bases, leaving 6 bases of the junction unmatched. This CDR3 has 15 residues. Germline CDR1 MNHEY, CDR2 SMNVEV (reference sequence). As DNA, the CDR3 is TGTGCCAGCAGTTTAGCTAGCGGGAGGCGGGGTGAGCAGTTCTTC. It codes for CASSLASGRRGEQFF.

This clone was counted a few times. The chain employs TRBV27 and TRBJ2-7; tentative D call: TRBD2 (5 bases). V was shortened by 3 bases and J by 5 bases, with 14 bases between the two germline ends. Germline lookup yields CDR1 MNHEY and CDR2 SMNVEV (reference sequence). This CDR3 has 14 residues. The CDR3 DNA is TGTGCCAGCAGTTTTGATCCTAGCCTGGACGAGCAGTACTTC. Translation: CASSFDPSLDEQYF.

This chain connects TRBV18 to TRBJ1-1; 7 nucleotides match TRBD1. Trimming took 3 bases from V and 8 from J; bases not matched to a gene: 9. The V gene's germline CDR1 is KGHSH and CDR2 LQKENI. The CDR3 extends over 14 amino acids. The CDR3 DNA follows: TGTGCCAGCTCACCCGACCCACAGGGGTCCGAAGCTTTCTTT. It is translated as CASSPDPQGSEAFF.

V gene TRBV1 combines with J gene TRBJ1-5; the table's D call of TRBD1 was not tested on the DNA. TRBV1 is a recognized pseudogene. The length of the CDR3 is 20 residues. CDR3 DNA: TGCACCAGCAGCCATTTCGCCGGGACAGTTCGGTCGGCGAGCAATCAGCCCCAGCATTTT. It codes for CTSSHFAGTVRSASNQPQHF.

The V call is TRBV27, the J call TRBJ2-4; 11 bases align to TRBD1. Germline CDR1 reads MNHEY; CDR2 reads SMNVEV (reference sequence). Unmatched junction bases numbered 15, after V lost 3 bases and J lost 2 bases. The CDR3 has 20 residues. The CDR3 coding sequence is TGTGCCAGCAGTTTCACGGGAACCCCGGGACAGGGGGTATCCAAAAACATTCAGTACTTC. Translated, it gives CASSFTGTPGQGVSKNIQYF.

The V and J genes are TRBV30 and TRBJ1-3; D is ambiguous. V lost 4 bases and J lost 0, with 13 bases in between. This CDR3 comprises 15 residues. Germline lookup yields CDR1 GTSNPN and CDR2 SVGIG (reference sequence). DNA of the CDR3: TGTGCCTGGACTCGCGGACTGGTCTCTGGAAACACCATATATTTT. Translated: CAWTRGLVSGNTIYF.

The CDR3 here is CATGGNGELFF. In nucleotides, the CDR3 is TGTGCCACCGGGGGCAACGGGGAGCTGTTTTTT. The chain has TRBV24-1 and TRBJ2-2; maybe TRBD1 (6 bases). The CDR3 runs 11 residues. Germline lookup yields CDR1 KGHDR and CDR2 SFDVKD. V lost 9 bases, J lost 7 bases, and 8 bases lay in between.

This chain connects TRBV4-1 to TRBJ2-1; 10 bases line up with TRBD2. CDR1 MGHRA and CDR2 YSYEKL come from the germline V gene. The CDR3 covers 18 residues. Trimming at V came to 7 bases and at J to 2 bases, leaving 14 bases not matched to a gene. CDR3 sequence (DNA): TGCGCCAGCACCCGATTAAAGGGGGGGACTAGCGCCTACAATGAGCAGTTCTTC. It encodes CASTRLKGGTSAYNEQFF.

The CDR3 DNA is TGTGCCACCAGTGCCCAGGGGGTCCCGAACACTGAAGCTTTCTTT. It yields the protein CATSAQGVPNTEAFF. The chain carries TRBV24-1 and TRBJ1-1; 7 bases are a match to TRBD1. The V segment lost 5 bases and the J segment 1 base; nucleotides outside the gene matches: 6. The germline gives CDR1 KGHDR, CDR2 SFDVKD. CDR3 size: 15 residues.

This chain joins TRBV10-3 and TRBJ1-1; the D gene is possibly TRBD1 (5 bases). There are 14 residues in the CDR3. Trimming left V 2 bases short and J 5 bases short, with 12 bases between. Germline assignment: CDR1 ENHRY and CDR2 SYGVKD. The CDR3 loop reads CAISEARVGTEAFF. The CDR3 region has the DNA TGTGCCATCAGTGAGGCCAGGGTTGGGACTGAAGCTTTCTTT.

This clone was counted a few times. The rearrangement joins TRBV12-3 or TRBV12-4 to TRBJ1-5, with D unresolved. The CDR3 consists of 13 residues. The V and J ends lost 4 bases and 6 bases respectively, with 10 bases between them. CDR3 nucleotides: TGTGCCAGCAGTTGGGTCGGGGTTCAGCCCCAGCATTTT. This codes for CASSWVGVQPQHF.

This clone turned up a few times. Different DNA sequences within this sample yield the same CDR3. The rearrangement links TRBV20-1 to TRBJ2-1, with D perhaps matching TRBD1 (5 bases). Deletions cut 3 bases from V and 8 bases from J, with 8 bases between. The CDR3 sequence is 11 residues long. Germline lookup yields CDR1 DFQATT and CDR2 SNEGSKA (reference sequence). The CDR3 bases are TGCAGTGCTAGTTCAGGGCATGAGCAGTTCTTC. Its translation is CSASSGHEQFF.

This chain connects TRBV27 to TRBJ2-2, with 9 bases aligning to TRBD1. CDR1 and CDR2 (germline): MNHEY, SMNVEV (reference sequence). The junction had 4 bases not matched to a gene; V was cut back by 1 base and J by 1 base. This CDR3 spans 17 amino acids. CDR3 coding DNA: TGTGCCAGCAGTTTATGGGGACAGGGTCGGAACACCGGGGAGCTGTTTTTT. Residues: CASSLWGQGRNTGELFF.

V and J are TRBV5-5 and TRBJ1-3; D unclear. V was clipped by 2 bases and J by 6 bases, with 9 bases between them. The CDR3 contains 13 residues. Looked up from germline, CDR1 is SGHKS and CDR2 is YYEKEE (reference sequence). The CDR3 DNA follows: TGTGCCAGCAGCTTATTTCGGGAAAACACCATATATTTT. As protein: CASSLFRENTIYF.

The gene calls are TRBV6-5 and TRBJ2-1, with 7 nucleotides matching TRBD2. With 6 bases clipped from V and 3 bases from J, the junction kept 8 bases outside the gene matches. In germline, CDR1 is MNHEY, CDR2 SVGAGI. The CDR3 is made up of 15 amino acids. CDR3 residues: CASSGGSGFYNEQFF. CDR3 nucleotides: TGTGCCAGCAGCGGCGGGAGTGGGTTCTACAATGAGCAGTTCTTC.

The rearrangement joins TRBV7-3 to TRBJ1-1; perhaps TRBD1 as D (6 bases). Trimming stripped 5 bases from V and 3 bases from J, with 10 bases between. CDR1 is SGHTA, CDR2 FQGTGA, per germline. This CDR3 is 13 amino acids long. CDR3 sequence (DNA): TGTGCCAGCAGCACGTACAGGGACACTGAAGCTTTCTTT. Residues: CASSTYRDTEAFF.

V usage is TRBV30 and J usage is TRBJ1-2; D uncertain. The CDR3 is 12 amino acids. The V gene lost 0 bases and the J gene lost 7 bases, with 9 bases spanning the gap. From germline, CDR1 is GTSNPN and CDR2 SVGIG (reference sequence). The CDR3 loop is CAWSVPDIGYTF. CDR3 in DNA: TGTGCCTGGAGTGTCCCCGACATTGGCTACACCTTC.

The V gene is TRBV12-3 or TRBV12-4, the J gene TRBJ1-1; D might be TRBD1 (6 bases). The CDR3 has 13 residues. Trimming took 5 bases from V and 0 from J, leaving 7 bases between them. The CDR3 DNA reads as TGTGCCAGCAGTCGACAGGTGAACACTGAAGCTTTCTTT. It is translated as CASSRQVNTEAFF.